This T cell receptor (beta chain) was found in a study of blood T cell repertoires in COVID-19. Study context: PBMCs, B-cell-depleted T cells, or T cells provided the cDNA or gDNA that made up the material.

Participants spanned ages about 18 to 100 years and resided in 20 to 30 US areas. The study assigned cohorts using participant-reported clinical history. Recovery meant two consecutive negative NP/OP PCR tests, professional clearance, or resolved symptoms. Germline CDR1 reads SQVTM; CDR2 reads ANQGSEA. V shed 7 bases and J 7 bases; nucleotides not matched to a gene: 12. This CDR3 is 16 amino acids long. Some clones are missing from TCRdb's copy, which holds only in-frame ones; the method was immunoSEQ multiplex PCR. The repertoire has around 250,000 clones, 70% to 90% of them found once; the top ten carry approximately 2%.

This chain links TRBV29-1 with TRBJ2-2; 13 nucleotides match TRBD2. The specimen was PBMCs or T cells enriched from blood (not recorded which). This receptor was identified in a woman in her forties or fifties who had recovered from COVID-19. DNA of the CDR3: TGCAGCGGTAAAAGTTGGACTAGCGGGAGCAACGGGGAGCTGTTTTTT. It encodes CSGKSWTSGSNGELFF.